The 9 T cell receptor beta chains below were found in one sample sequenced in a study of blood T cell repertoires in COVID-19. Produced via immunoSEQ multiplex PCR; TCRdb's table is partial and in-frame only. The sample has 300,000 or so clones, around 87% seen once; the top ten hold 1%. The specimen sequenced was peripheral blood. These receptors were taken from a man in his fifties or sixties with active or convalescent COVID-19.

CDR3 in amino acids: CASSPGQGVEQPQHF. DNA for the CDR3: TGCGCCAGCAGCCCGGGACAGGGGGTGGAACAGCCCCAGCATTTT. The chain has TRBV5-1 and TRBJ1-5; 11 nucleotides line up with TRBD1. Germline lookup yields CDR1 SGHRS and CDR2 YFSETQ. The CDR3 has 15 residues. J was trimmed by 7 bases and V by 4 bases; bases with no gene match: 7.

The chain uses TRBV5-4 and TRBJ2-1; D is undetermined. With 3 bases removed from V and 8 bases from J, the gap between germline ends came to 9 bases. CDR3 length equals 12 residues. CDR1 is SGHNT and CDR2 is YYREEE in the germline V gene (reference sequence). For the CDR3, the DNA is TGTGCCAGCAGCTCCGATAGCTATGAGCAGTTCTTC. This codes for CASSSDSYEQFF.

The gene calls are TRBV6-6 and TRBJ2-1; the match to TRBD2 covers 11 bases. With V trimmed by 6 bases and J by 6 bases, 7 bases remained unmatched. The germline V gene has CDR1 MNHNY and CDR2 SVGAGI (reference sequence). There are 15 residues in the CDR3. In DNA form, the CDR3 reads TGTGCCAGCAGGAAGGGACTAGCGGACGCCAATGAGCAGTTCTTC. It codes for CASRKGLADANEQFF.

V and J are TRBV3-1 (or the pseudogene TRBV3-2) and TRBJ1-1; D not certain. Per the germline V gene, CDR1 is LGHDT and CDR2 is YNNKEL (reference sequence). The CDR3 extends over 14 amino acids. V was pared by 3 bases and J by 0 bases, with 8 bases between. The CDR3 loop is CASSQNSMNTEAFF. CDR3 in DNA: TGTGCCAGCAGCCAGAACAGCATGAACACTGAAGCTTTCTTT.

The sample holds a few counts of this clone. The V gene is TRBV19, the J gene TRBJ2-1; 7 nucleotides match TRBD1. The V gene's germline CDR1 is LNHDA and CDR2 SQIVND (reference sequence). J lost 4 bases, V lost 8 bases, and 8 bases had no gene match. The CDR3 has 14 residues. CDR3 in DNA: TGTGCCAGTTCTAGACAGGGTGGATACAATGAGCAGTTCTTC. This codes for CASSRQGGYNEQFF.

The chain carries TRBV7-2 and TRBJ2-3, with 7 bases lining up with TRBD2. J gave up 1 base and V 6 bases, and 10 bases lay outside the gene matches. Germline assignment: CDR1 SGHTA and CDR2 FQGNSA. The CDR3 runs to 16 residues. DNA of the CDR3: TGTGCCAGCAGGCCCCCTGGGCTAGCGGGCACAGATACGCAGTATTTT. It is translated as CASRPPGLAGTDTQYF.

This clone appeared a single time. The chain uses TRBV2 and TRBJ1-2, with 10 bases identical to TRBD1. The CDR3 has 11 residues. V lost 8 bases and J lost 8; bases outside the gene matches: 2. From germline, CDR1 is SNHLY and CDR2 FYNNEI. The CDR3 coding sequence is TGTGCCAGCGGGACAGGGGAGGGCTACACCTTC. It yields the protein CASGTGEGYTF.

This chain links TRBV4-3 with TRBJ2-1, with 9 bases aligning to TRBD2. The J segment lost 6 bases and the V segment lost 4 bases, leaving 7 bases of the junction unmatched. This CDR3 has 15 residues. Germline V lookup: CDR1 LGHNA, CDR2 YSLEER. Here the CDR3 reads CASSPTGTSSNEQFF. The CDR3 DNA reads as TGCGCCAGCAGCCCCACCGGGACTAGCAGCAATGAGCAGTTCTTC.

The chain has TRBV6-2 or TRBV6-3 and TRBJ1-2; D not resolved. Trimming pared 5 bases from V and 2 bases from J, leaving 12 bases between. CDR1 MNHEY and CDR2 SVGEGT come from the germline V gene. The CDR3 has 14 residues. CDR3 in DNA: TGTGCCAGCAGTGGGAGGCTCTCAAACTATGGCTACACCTTC. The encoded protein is CASSGRLSNYGYTF.